This TCR beta chain was retrieved from a study of monozygotic twins with inflammatory bowel disease. Study-wide findings and caveats: Healthy co-twins exceeded IBD patients in TCRbeta diversity as measured by inverse Simpson.

With regard to this clonotype: Its antigen is currently unknown.

Investigators extracted total RNA from whole blood and did not sort T cells. Via template switching, UMIs carrying a 6-nucleotide sample barcode were introduced. Each of TCRalpha and TCRbeta cDNA went through two nested PCRs, lasting 16 and 9 cycles. TCRdb reanalyzed the 5' RACE reads, giving one entry per CDR3 protein sequence and no DNA. The ten most abundant clones cover around 1.3% of a sample with 110,000 to 150,000 distinct CDR3 sequences. Germline V gives CDR1 MDHEN, CDR2 SYDVKM. The CDR3 spans 14 residues. The sequencing sample was made of blood. J is TRBJ1-2 and V is TRBV28; TCRdb reports TRBD1, a call that lacks DNA to check it against. The receptor comes from a human donor with ulcerative colitis or Crohn's disease, or a healthy co-twin of an affected twin (not recorded which). CDR3 region: CASSERDRGHGYTF.